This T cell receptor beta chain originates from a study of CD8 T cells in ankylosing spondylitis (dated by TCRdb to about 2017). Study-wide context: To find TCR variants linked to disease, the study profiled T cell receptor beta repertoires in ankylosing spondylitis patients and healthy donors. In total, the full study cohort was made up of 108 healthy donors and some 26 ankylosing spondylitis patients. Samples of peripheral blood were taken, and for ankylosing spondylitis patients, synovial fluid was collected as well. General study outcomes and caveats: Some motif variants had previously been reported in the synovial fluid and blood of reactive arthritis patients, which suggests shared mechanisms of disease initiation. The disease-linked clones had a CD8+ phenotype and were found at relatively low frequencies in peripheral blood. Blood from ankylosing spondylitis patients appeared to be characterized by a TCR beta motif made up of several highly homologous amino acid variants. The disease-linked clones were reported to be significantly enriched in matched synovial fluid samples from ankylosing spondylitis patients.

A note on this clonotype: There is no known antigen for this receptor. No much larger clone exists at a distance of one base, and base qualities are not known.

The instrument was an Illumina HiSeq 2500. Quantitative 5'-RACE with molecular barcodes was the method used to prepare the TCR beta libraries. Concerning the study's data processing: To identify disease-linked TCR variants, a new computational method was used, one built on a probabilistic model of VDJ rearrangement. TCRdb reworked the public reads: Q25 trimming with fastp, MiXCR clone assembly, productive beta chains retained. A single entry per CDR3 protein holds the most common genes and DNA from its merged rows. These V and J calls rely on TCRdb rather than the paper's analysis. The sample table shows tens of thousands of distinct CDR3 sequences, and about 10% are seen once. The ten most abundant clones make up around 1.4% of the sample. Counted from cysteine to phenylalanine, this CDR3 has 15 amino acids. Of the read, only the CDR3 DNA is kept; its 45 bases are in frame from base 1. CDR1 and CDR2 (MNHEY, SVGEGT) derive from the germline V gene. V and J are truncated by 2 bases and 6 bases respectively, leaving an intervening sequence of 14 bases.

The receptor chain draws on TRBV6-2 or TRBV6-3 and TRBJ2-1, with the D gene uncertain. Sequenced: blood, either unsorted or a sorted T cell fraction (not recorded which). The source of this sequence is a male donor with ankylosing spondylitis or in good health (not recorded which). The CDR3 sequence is CASSYNTGFGNEQFF. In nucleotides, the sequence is TGTGCCAGCAGTTACAATACCGGGTTCGGCAATGAGCAGTTCTTC.